Below are 26 T cell receptor beta chains sequenced from a single sample in a study of blood T cell repertoires in COVID-19 (dated by TCRdb to 2020 to 2022). The library was made by the immunoSEQ multiplex PCR assay. TCRdb carries this immuneACCESS record with in-frame sequences only. Its versions omit some clonotypes, under half of them owing to an unresolved V gene in the studies checked, with the rest unexplained. For this sample there are around 220,000 clones; 80% to 85% appear just once. The top ten constitute approximately 8.4% of the sample. Sequences were obtained from peripheral blood. These receptor sequences come from a woman of 80 years or more with COVID-19, enrolled during active disease.

V gene TRBV2 combines with J gene TRBJ1-2, with 12 bases that match TRBD1. This CDR3 has 15 amino acids. Unmatched junction bases numbered 7, after V lost 4 bases and J lost 7 bases. Germline CDR1 SNHLY, CDR2 FYNNEI. CDR3 amino acids: CASSAPGQGALGYTF. The CDR3 nucleotides are TGTGCCAGCAGTGCCCCGGGACAGGGGGCGCTTGGCTACACCTTC.

J is TRBJ2-2 and V is TRBV5-6; the D gene is possibly TRBD2 (5 bases). Germline assignment: CDR1 SGHDT and CDR2 YYEEEE. There are 14 residues in the CDR3. V was trimmed by 1 base and J by 7 bases, leaving 11 bases between them. The CDR3 coding sequence is TGTGCCAGCAGCTTGCGGGGAAGGGACGGGGAGCTGTTTTTT. As protein: CASSLRGRDGELFF.

The rearrangement uses TRBV5-1 and TRBJ1-2, with no clear D. The CDR3 contains 13 residues. Between the trimmed V and J ends, which lost 3 bases and 4 bases, there was a span of 10 bases. Germline CDR1 SGHRS, CDR2 YFSETQ. This CDR3 is CASSSHPLYGYTF. The CDR3 DNA reads as TGCGCCAGCAGCTCACATCCGCTCTATGGCTACACCTTC. The full variable domain, its missing parts supplied by reference TRBV5-1 and TRBJ1-2, is KAGVTQTPRYLIKTRGQQVTLSCSPISGHRSVSWYQQTPGQGLQFLFEYFSETQRNKGNFPGRFSGRQFSNSRSEMNVSTLELGDSALYLCASSSHPLYGYTFGSGTRLTVV.

This clone has ten or more counts. The rearrangement links TRBV5-1 to TRBJ1-5; D is perhaps TRBD1 (5 bases). The germline gives CDR1 SGHRS, CDR2 YFSETQ. CDR3 size: 15 residues. With 1 base removed from V and 0 bases from J, the gap between germline ends came to 8 bases. The CDR3 DNA sequence: TGCGCCAGCAGCTTGCACGGGGGTAGCAATCAGCCCCAGCATTTT. Translation gives CASSLHGGSNQPQHF.

This chain connects TRBV18 to TRBJ1-1, with D possibly matching TRBD1 (5 bases). The V gene lost 1 base and the J gene lost 1 base, with 16 bases spanning the gap. Germline V lookup: CDR1 KGHSH, CDR2 LQKENI. This CDR3 region has 17 residues. In DNA form, the CDR3 reads TGTGCCAGCTCACCACAAGGGGTCCGGACGGAGAACACTGAAGCTTTCTTT. Its translation: CASSPQGVRTENTEAFF.

V usage is TRBV28 and J usage is TRBJ1-2; D perhaps matches TRBD1 (5 bases). V was trimmed by 0 bases and J by 8 bases, leaving 10 bases between them. Germline assignment: CDR1 MDHEN and CDR2 SYDVKM. The CDR3 loop spans 13 amino acids. CDR3 sequence: CASSLWQGDGYTF. Here the CDR3 DNA reads TGTGCCAGCAGTTTATGGCAGGGTGACGGCTACACCTTC.

The chain is built from TRBV28 and TRBJ2-7; 7 positions match TRBD2. Germline V lookup: CDR1 MDHEN, CDR2 SYDVKM. With 6 bases clipped from V and 2 bases from J, the junction kept 4 bases outside the gene matches. CDR3 size: 13 residues. CDR3 loop: CASSPGGTYEQYF. The CDR3 nucleotides are TGTGCCAGCAGCCCCGGGGGGACCTACGAGCAGTACTTC.

This rearrangement joins TRBV5-1 to TRBJ2-3; D is ambiguous. V shed 2 bases and J shed 1 base, with 8 bases lying between them. The CDR3 runs 14 residues. CDR1 SGHRS and CDR2 YFSETQ come from the germline V gene. CDR3 residues: CASSFRGRTDTQYF. The CDR3 bases are TGCGCCAGCAGCTTCCGAGGCCGCACAGATACGCAGTATTTT.

V is TRBV5-4 and J is TRBJ2-2, with 7 positions matching TRBD1. Germline V gives CDR1 SGHNT, CDR2 YYREEE (reference sequence). The ends lost 0 bases at V and 1 base at J; junction bases unmatched: 0. The CDR3 sequence is 15 residues long. The CDR3 DNA sequence: TGTGCCAGCAGCTTGGACAGGGGGAACACCGGGGAGCTGTTTTTT. Amino acid sequence: CASSLDRGNTGELFF.

This clone has only a few counts. CDR3 region: CASSSQGNNSPLHF. The CDR3 DNA is TGTGCCAGCAGCTCTCAGGGGAATAATTCACCCCTCCACTTT. V and J are TRBV5-4 and TRBJ1-6, with D possibly matching TRBD1 (6 bases). Germline lookup yields CDR1 SGHNT and CDR2 YYREEE (reference sequence). The CDR3 length is 14 residues. V was pared by 3 bases and J by 5 bases, with 9 bases between.

The chain employs TRBV3-1 (or the pseudogene TRBV3-2) and TRBJ1-2; possibly TRBD1 for D (5 bases). There are 15 residues in the CDR3. Germline V CDR1 and CDR2: LGHDT, YNNKEL (reference sequence). V was clipped by 2 bases and J by 8 bases, with 18 bases between them. Here the CDR3 reads CASSQSSGKGMGYTF. DNA of the CDR3: TGTGCCAGCAGCCAAAGTTCAGGGAAGGGGATGGGCTACACCTTC.

The chain links TRBV6-5 to TRBJ2-3; D remains unclear. V lost 6 bases to trimming and J lost 1 base, with 11 bases between them. Germline V lookup: CDR1 MNHEY, CDR2 SVGAGI. The CDR3 has 14 amino acids. The DNA of the CDR3 is TGTGCCAGCAGACGGCGAGGAGGCACAGATACGCAGTATTTT. Amino acids: CASRRRGGTDTQYF.

This clone occurred once. The chain uses TRBV5-1 and TRBJ1-5, with 7 bases fitting TRBD1. Germline-derived CDR1 and CDR2 are SGHRS and YFSETQ. The CDR3 has 14 amino acids. J was trimmed by 4 bases and V by 5 bases; bases with no gene match: 6. The CDR3 loop is CASSWTGPNQPQHF. The CDR3 bases are TGCGCCAGCAGTTGGACAGGTCCGAATCAGCCCCAGCATTTT.

This chain links TRBV28 with TRBJ2-1; weak D call: TRBD2 (6 bases). Germline assignment: CDR1 MDHEN and CDR2 SYDVKM. V lost 4 bases to trimming and J lost 2 bases, with 15 bases between them. The CDR3 is made up of 16 amino acids. DNA for the CDR3: TGTGCCAGCAGTTCCTCCGTCGGGAGAGCCTACAATGAGCAGTTCTTC. Amino acid sequence: CASSSSVGRAYNEQFF.

This clone was counted once. Other nucleotide sequences from this sample produce the same CDR3. The chain links TRBV5-1 to TRBJ1-1, with D possibly TRBD1 on 5 matching bases. CDR3 size: 13 residues. Trimming left V 2 bases short and J 3 bases short, with 8 bases between. Per the germline V gene, CDR1 is SGHRS and CDR2 is YFSETQ. CDR3 coding DNA: TGCGCCAGCAGCTTCGGGGGGGACACTGAAGCTTTCTTT. This sequence encodes CASSFGGDTEAFF. Complete variable domain (other parts from reference TRBV5-1 and TRBJ1-1): KAGVTQTPRYLIKTRGQQVTLSCSPISGHRSVSWYQQTPGQGLQFLFEYFSETQRNKGNFPGRFSGRQFSNSRSEMNVSTLELGDSALYLCASSFGGDTEAFFGQGTRLTVV.

This chain connects TRBV3-1 (or the pseudogene TRBV3-2) to TRBJ1-3; no definite D call. The V and J ends lost 4 bases and 2 bases respectively, with 9 bases between them. The CDR3 is 14 residues long. Germline V CDR1 and CDR2: LGHDT, YNNKEL (reference sequence). CDR3: CASSRDLAGNTIYF. As DNA, the CDR3 is TGTGCCAGCAGCCGAGATCTTGCTGGAAACACCATATATTTT.

This clone was counted only a few times. This chain joins TRBV19 and TRBJ2-1; D perhaps matches TRBD1 (6 bases). The CDR3 runs to 12 residues. V lost 1 base, J lost 8 bases, and 6 bases lay in between. Germline CDR1 is LNHDA and CDR2 is SQIVND (reference sequence). DNA of the CDR3: TGTGCCAGTAGTATAGCAGGGGATGAGCAGTTCTTC. Translated, it gives CASSIAGDEQFF. Full variable domain (outside the CDR3, taken from reference TRBV19 and TRBJ2-1): DGGITQSPKYLFRKEGQNVTLSCEQNLNHDAMYWYRQDPGQGLRLIYYSQIVNDFQKGDIAEGYSVSREKKESFPLTVTSAQKNPTAFYLCASSIAGDEQFFGPGTRLTVL.

V usage is TRBV27 and J usage is TRBJ1-6, with 10 bases aligning to TRBD1. The CDR3 extends over 16 amino acids. With V trimmed by 4 bases and J by 9 bases, 9 bases remained unmatched. The germline V gene has CDR1 MNHEY and CDR2 SMNVEV (reference sequence). The CDR3 coding sequence is TGTGCCAGCAGTTCCCGACAGGGGGCAATTTCTTCACCCCTCCACTTT. This encodes CASSSRQGAISSPLHF.

J is TRBJ2-3 and V is TRBV3-1 (or the pseudogene TRBV3-2); 13 positions agree with TRBD2. J gave up 2 bases and V 6 bases, and 5 bases lay outside the gene matches. The CDR3 is made up of 16 amino acids. In germline, CDR1 is LGHDT, CDR2 YNNKEL (reference sequence). The DNA for the CDR3 is TGTGCCAGCAGTCAGACTAGCGGGGGGTCCACAGATACGCAGTATTTT. Its protein product is CASSQTSGGSTDTQYF.

The V gene is TRBV6-5, the J gene TRBJ2-2; D is ambiguous. CDR3 length equals 12 residues. Between the trimmed V and J ends, which lost 6 bases and 2 bases, there was a span of 4 bases. Germline V lookup: CDR1 MNHEY, CDR2 SVGAGI. The CDR3, as DNA: TGTGCCAGCAGCCAAAACACCGGGGAGCTGTTTTTT. Translation: CASSQNTGELFF.

The rearrangement joins TRBV23-1 to TRBJ1-6, with D tentatively TRBD1 (6 bases). TRBV23-1 is designated an ORF whose function remains uncertain. Trimming pared 6 bases from V and 8 bases from J, leaving 20 bases between. The CDR3 is 16 amino acids. For the CDR3, the DNA is TGCGCCAGCAGACGATCCGGGACACTTAGAGATTCACCCCTCCACTTT. This sequence encodes CASRRSGTLRDSPLHF.

This clone was counted between two and nine times. CDR3 amino acids: CASSLTGNEKLFF. CDR3 in DNA: TGTGCCAGCAGTCTGACAGGAAATGAAAAACTGTTTTTT. The chain has TRBV12-3 or TRBV12-4 and TRBJ1-4; D is perhaps TRBD1 (6 bases). CDR3 length: 13 amino acids. The V end was cut by 5 bases, the J end by 5 bases, with 9 bases between.

This chain joins TRBV5-1 and TRBJ1-1; 8 nucleotides match TRBD1. Germline loops: CDR1 SGHRS, CDR2 YFSETQ. With 1 base clipped from V and 6 bases from J, the junction kept 8 bases outside the gene matches. The CDR3 length is 15 residues. The CDR3: CASSLSDRGTSEAFF. The CDR3 coding sequence is TGCGCCAGCAGCTTGAGCGACAGGGGAACATCTGAAGCTTTCTTT.

The chain couples TRBV4-2 to TRBJ2-1; D is perhaps TRBD2 (5 bases). Per the germline V gene, CDR1 is LGHNA and CDR2 is YNFKEQ. This CDR3 contains 16 residues. Trimming shortened V by 4 bases and J by 8 bases, and 21 bases separated the two germline ends. The CDR3 nucleotides are TGTGCCAGCAGCCGTACCCAGCGGTCCCGGCCGGATGAGCAGTTCTTC. It codes for CASSRTQRSRPDEQFF.

The CDR3 region is CASSRAGNYGYTF. The CDR3 region has the DNA TGTGCCAGCAGCCGGGCGGGAAACTATGGCTACACCTTC. The chain employs TRBV7-9 and TRBJ1-2, with D unresolved. This CDR3 comprises 13 residues. CDR1 and CDR2 from the germline V gene are SEHNR and FQNEAQ (reference sequence). Trimming stripped 5 bases from V and 2 bases from J, with 9 bases between.

V and J are TRBV18 and TRBJ1-1; 7 nucleotides agree with TRBD1. The CDR3 consists of 15 residues. The ends lost 0 bases at V and 4 bases at J; junction bases unmatched: 5. Germline loops: CDR1 KGHSH, CDR2 LQKENI. CDR3 in DNA: TGTGCCAGCTCACCACCCACAGGGGTGGGCACTGAAGCTTTCTTT. Protein sequence: CASSPPTGVGTEAFF.